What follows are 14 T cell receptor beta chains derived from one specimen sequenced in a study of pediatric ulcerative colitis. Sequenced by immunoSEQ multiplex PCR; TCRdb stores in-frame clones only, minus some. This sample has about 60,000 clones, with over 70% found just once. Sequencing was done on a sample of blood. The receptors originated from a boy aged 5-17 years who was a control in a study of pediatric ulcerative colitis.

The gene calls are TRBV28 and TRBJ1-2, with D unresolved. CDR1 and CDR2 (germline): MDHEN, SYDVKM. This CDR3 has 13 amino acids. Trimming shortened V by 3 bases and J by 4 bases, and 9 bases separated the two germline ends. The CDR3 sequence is CASSFPSRYGYTF. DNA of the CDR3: TGTGCCAGCAGTTTTCCATCGCGCTATGGCTACACCTTC.

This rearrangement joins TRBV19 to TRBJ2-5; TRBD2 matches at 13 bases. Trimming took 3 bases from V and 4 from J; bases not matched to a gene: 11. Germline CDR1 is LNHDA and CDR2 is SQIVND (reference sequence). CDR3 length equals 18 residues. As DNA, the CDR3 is TGTGCCAGTAGTATCGCACTAGCGGGAGGGCCTGGGGCAGAGACCCAGTACTTC. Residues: CASSIALAGGPGAETQYF.

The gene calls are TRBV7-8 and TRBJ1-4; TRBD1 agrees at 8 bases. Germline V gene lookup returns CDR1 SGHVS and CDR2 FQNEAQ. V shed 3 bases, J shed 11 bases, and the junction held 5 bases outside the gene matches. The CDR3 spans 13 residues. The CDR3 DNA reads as TGTGCCAGCAGCTTTAATCCAGGGGGCAAACTGTTTTTT. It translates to CASSFNPGGKLFF.

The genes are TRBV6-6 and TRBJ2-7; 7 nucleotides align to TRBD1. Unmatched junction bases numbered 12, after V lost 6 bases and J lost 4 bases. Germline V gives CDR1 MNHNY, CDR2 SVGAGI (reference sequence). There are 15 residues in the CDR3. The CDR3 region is CASSPTSGTVYEQYF. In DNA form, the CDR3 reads TGTGCCAGCAGCCCAACTTCCGGGACAGTTTACGAGCAGTACTTC.

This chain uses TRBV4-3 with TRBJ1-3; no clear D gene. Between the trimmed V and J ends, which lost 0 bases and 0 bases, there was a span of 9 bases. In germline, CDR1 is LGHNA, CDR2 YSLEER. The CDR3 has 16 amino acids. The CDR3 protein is CASSQDVGSSGNTIYF. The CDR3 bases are TGCGCCAGCAGCCAAGATGTGGGGAGCTCTGGAAACACCATATATTTT.

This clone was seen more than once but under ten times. CDR3 DNA sequence: TGTGCCAGCACTGAGAGGGCGGAAGCCCACGAGCAGTACTTC. Protein product: CASTERAEAHEQYF. This chain uses TRBV6-1 with TRBJ2-7, with D possibly being TRBD2 (5 bases). The length of the CDR3 is 14 residues. CDR1 MNHNS and CDR2 SASEGT come from the germline V gene. The germline V and J ends were trimmed by 7 bases and 5 bases, with 18 bases remaining between them.

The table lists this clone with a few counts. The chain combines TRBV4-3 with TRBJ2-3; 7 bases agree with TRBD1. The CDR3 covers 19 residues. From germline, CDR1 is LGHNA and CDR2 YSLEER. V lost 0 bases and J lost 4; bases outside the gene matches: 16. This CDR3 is CASSQDLDVDRVGPDTQYF. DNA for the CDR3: TGCGCCAGCAGCCAAGATCTTGATGTCGACAGGGTGGGGCCAGATACGCAGTATTTT.

The CDR3 region has the DNA TGTGCCAGCTGCAAGCGGGGCGGCAATCAGCCCCAGCATTTT. This sequence encodes CASCKRGGNQPQHF. The chain is built from TRBV19 and TRBJ1-5; weak D call: TRBD1 (5 bases). The CDR3 is made up of 14 amino acids. Germline V lookup: CDR1 LNHDA, CDR2 SQIVND (reference sequence). Trimming cost V 9 bases and J 2 bases, with 14 bases left between them.

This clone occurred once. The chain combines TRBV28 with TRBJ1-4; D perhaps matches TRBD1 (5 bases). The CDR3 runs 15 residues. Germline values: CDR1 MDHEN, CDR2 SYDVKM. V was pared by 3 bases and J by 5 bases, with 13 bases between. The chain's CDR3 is CASSFPGTANEKLFF. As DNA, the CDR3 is TGTGCCAGCAGTTTTCCCGGGACGGCGAATGAAAAACTGTTTTTT.

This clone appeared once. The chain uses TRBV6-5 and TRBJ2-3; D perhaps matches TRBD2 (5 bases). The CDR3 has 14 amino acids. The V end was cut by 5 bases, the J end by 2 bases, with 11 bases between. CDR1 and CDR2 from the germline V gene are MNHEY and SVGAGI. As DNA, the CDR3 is TGTGCCAGCAGTCGAGGAGGTCCCACAGATACGCAGTATTTT. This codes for CASSRGGPTDTQYF.

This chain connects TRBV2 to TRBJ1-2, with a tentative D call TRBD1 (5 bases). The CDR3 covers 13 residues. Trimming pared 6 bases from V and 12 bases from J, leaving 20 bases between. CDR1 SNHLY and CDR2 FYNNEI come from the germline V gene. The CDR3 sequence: CASRKGRRERDTF. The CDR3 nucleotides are TGTGCCAGCAGAAAAGGGCGCAGGGAGAGGGACACCTTC.

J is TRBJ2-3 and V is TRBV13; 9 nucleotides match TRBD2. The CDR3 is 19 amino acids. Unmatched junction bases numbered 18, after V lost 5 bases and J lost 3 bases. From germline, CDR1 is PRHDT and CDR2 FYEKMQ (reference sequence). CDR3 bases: TGTGCCAGCAGCCTGTTGCGCGGGGGGGCCGATGCGAGGACAGATACGCAGTATTTT. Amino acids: CASSLLRGGADARTDTQYF.

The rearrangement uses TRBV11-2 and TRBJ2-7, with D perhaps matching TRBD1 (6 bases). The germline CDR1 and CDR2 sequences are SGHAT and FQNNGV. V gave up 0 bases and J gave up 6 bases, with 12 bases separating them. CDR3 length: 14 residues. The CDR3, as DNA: TGTGCCAGCAGCTTAGACAGGGGCAGCCCCGAGCAGTACTTC. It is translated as CASSLDRGSPEQYF.

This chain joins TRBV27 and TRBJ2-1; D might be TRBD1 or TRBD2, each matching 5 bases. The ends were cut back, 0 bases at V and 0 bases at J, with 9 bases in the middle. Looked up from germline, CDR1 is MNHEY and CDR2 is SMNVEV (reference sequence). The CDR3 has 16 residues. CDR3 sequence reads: CASSLSGATSYNEQFF. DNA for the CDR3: TGTGCCAGCAGTTTATCCGGGGCTACCTCCTACAATGAGCAGTTCTTC.